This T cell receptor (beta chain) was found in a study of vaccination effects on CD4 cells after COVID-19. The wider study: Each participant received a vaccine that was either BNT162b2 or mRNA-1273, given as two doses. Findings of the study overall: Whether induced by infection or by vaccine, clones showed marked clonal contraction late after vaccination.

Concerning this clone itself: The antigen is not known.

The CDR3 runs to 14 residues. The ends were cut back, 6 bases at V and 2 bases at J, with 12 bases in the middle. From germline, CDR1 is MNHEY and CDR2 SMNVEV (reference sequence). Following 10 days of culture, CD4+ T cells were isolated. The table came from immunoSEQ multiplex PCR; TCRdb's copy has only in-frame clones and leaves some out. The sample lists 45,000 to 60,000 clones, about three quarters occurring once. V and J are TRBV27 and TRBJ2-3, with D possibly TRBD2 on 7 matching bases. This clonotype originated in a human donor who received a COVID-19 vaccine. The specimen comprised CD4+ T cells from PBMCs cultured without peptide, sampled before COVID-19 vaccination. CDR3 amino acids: CASSWGGDTDTQYF. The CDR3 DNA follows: TGTGCCAGCAGCTGGGGGGGCGACACAGATACGCAGTATTTT.